The 29 T cell receptor beta chains below were found in one sample sequenced in a study of cytomegalovirus exposure and HLA in healthy donors. PCR employed 60 Vbeta and 13 Jbeta primers. TCRdb keeps only in-frame clones here, not all; method: immunoSEQ multiplex PCR. The sample lists roughly 200,000 clones, 78% seen once, with approximately 2.9% in the top ten. The sample consisted of PBMCs. The receptors were gathered from a female donor in good health and CMV-seronegative.

The CDR3 nucleotides read TGTGCCAGCAGCTCCGGACTAAAAATGTACAATGAGCAGTTCTTC. Translating gives CASSSGLKMYNEQFF. The V call is TRBV11-1, the J call TRBJ2-1, with TRBD2 as a possible D gene (6 bases). In germline, CDR1 is SGHAT, CDR2 FQDESV (reference sequence). V lost 4 bases and J lost 4, with 14 bases in between. The CDR3 contains 15 residues.

The chain recombines TRBV29-1 with TRBJ2-3; possible D gene TRBD2, 5 bases. CDR3 size: 13 residues. Germline V CDR1 and CDR2: SQVTM, ANQGSEA. The V end lost 6 bases, the J end lost 0 bases, and 10 bases lay between the germline ends. CDR3 loop: CSVRRTSTDTQYF. The CDR3 DNA reads as TGCAGCGTACGGAGGACTAGCACAGATACGCAGTATTTT.

The gene calls are TRBV28 and TRBJ2-7; 9 bases agree with TRBD1. The length of the CDR3 is 17 residues. In germline, CDR1 is MDHEN, CDR2 SYDVKM. Trimming at V came to 5 bases and at J to 1 base, leaving 12 bases not matched to a gene. CDR3: CASSQTSRGTGSYEQYF. The CDR3, as DNA: TGTGCCAGCAGTCAAACCAGTCGCGGGACAGGGTCCTACGAGCAGTACTTC.

In this sample, this clone turned up a few times. The V call is TRBV19, the J call TRBJ2-7, with D uncertain. In germline, CDR1 is LNHDA, CDR2 SQIVND (reference sequence). The V end lost 9 bases, the J end lost 0 bases, and 9 bases lay between the germline ends. The CDR3 is 12 residues long. DNA of the CDR3: TGTGCCAGCAGAAGTCTCTCCTACGAGCAGTACTTC. Translated: CASRSLSYEQYF. The full variable domain, with the rest looked up from reference TRBV19 and TRBJ2-7, is DGGITQSPKYLFRKEGQNVTLSCEQNLNHDAMYWYRQDPGQGLRLIYYSQIVNDFQKGDIAEGYSVSREKKESFPLTVTSAQKNPTAFYLCASRSLSYEQYFGPGTRLTVT.

The genes are TRBV30 and TRBJ2-6; tentatively, D is TRBD1 (5 bases). Germline V lookup: CDR1 GTSNPN, CDR2 SVGIG (reference sequence). The CDR3 loop spans 14 amino acids. V dropped 2 bases and J dropped 1 base, with 6 bases sitting between them. The CDR3 nucleotides read TGTGCCTGGAGTAAGGGGTCTGGGGCCAACGTCCTGACTTTC. Protein sequence: CAWSKGSGANVLTF.

The rearrangement joins TRBV4-3 to TRBJ2-3; D perhaps matches TRBD2 (5 bases). The germline CDR1 and CDR2 sequences are LGHNA and YSLEER. The CDR3 spans 17 residues. V lost 0 bases and J lost 4, with 17 bases in between. The CDR3 protein is CASSQEGLQGLPDTQYF. The CDR3 DNA follows: TGCGCCAGCAGCCAAGAAGGCCTCCAAGGACTTCCAGATACGCAGTATTTT.

The genes are TRBV28 and TRBJ1-2; D may be TRBD1 (5 bases). Trimming removed 3 bases from V and 4 bases from J, with 9 bases in between. This CDR3 has 13 amino acids. Looked up from germline, CDR1 is MDHEN and CDR2 is SYDVKM. Here the CDR3 DNA reads TGTGCCAGCAGTTTCAAGACAGTCTATGGCTACACCTTC. Its protein is CASSFKTVYGYTF.

This clone appeared a few times. V and J are TRBV6-5 and TRBJ2-1; D unclear. Germline CDR1 and CDR2: MNHEY and SVGAGI. The V end lost 7 bases, the J end lost 0 bases, and 7 bases lay between the germline ends. This CDR3 comprises 13 residues. CDR3 nucleotides: TGTGCCAGCACTTCCAGCTCCTACAATGAGCAGTTCTTC. Translation gives CASTSSSYNEQFF.

The chain couples TRBV11-3 to TRBJ1-4, with a tentative D call TRBD1 (6 bases). Trimming stripped 3 bases from V and 0 bases from J, with 14 bases between. The CDR3 has 17 amino acids. Germline V lookup: CDR1 SGHNT, CDR2 YENEEA. CDR3 bases: TGTGCCAGCAGCTTGGACAGTTTGAAGTCAACTAATGAAAAACTGTTTTTT. Amino acid sequence: CASSLDSLKSTNEKLFF.

J is TRBJ2-3 and V is TRBV6-5; a weak D match, TRBD2 (6 bases). V dropped 7 bases and J dropped 2 bases, with 13 bases sitting between them. This CDR3 spans 14 amino acids. Germline V gene data show CDR1 as MNHEY and CDR2 as SVGAGI. CDR3 in DNA: TGTGCCAGCACCCAGGGACTTAACACAGATACGCAGTATTTT. Its translation: CASTQGLNTDTQYF.

This chain joins TRBV9 and TRBJ2-3; 9 positions agree with TRBD2. With 4 bases clipped from V and 2 bases from J, the junction kept 11 bases outside the gene matches. This CDR3 is built from 17 residues. Per the germline V gene, CDR1 is SGDLS and CDR2 is YYNGEE. CDR3 sequence (DNA): TGTGCCAGCAGCTTGGGGGGGCTAGCGGGGCTCACAGATACGCAGTATTTT. Its translation is CASSLGGLAGLTDTQYF.

This clone was picked up a small number of times. The rearrangement joins TRBV5-1 to TRBJ2-1; 8 bases fit TRBD2. V shed 6 bases, J shed 8 bases, and the junction held 10 bases outside the gene matches. The length of the CDR3 is 14 residues. Germline V gene sequence: CDR1 SGHRS, CDR2 YFSETQ. The CDR3 region is CASTNTGGLDEQFF. CDR3 nucleotides: TGCGCCAGCACCAACACGGGAGGGCTCGATGAGCAGTTCTTC.

V usage is TRBV29-1 and J usage is TRBJ2-7, with D possibly being TRBD1 (6 bases). The CDR3 has 12 amino acids. Trimming removed 3 bases from V and 3 bases from J, with 9 bases in between. Germline lookup yields CDR1 SQVTM and CDR2 ANQGSEA. DNA of the CDR3: TGCAGCGTTGACGAAGGGGGCTACGAGCAGTACTTC. This encodes CSVDEGGYEQYF.

The V and J genes are TRBV7-2 and TRBJ2-1, with a weak D call TRBD1 (6 bases). The V gene's germline CDR1 is SGHTA and CDR2 FQGNSA. V was pared by 0 bases and J by 4 bases, with 10 bases between. CDR3 length: 15 amino acids. CDR3 protein: CASSLAPTGYNEQFF. DNA for the CDR3: TGTGCCAGCAGCTTAGCCCCGACAGGTTACAATGAGCAGTTCTTC.

The chain carries TRBV5-1 and TRBJ1-5; D unclear. The CDR3 runs 14 residues. Looked up from germline, CDR1 is SGHRS and CDR2 is YFSETQ. Trimming removed 0 bases from V and 6 bases from J, with 10 bases in between. The CDR3 nucleotides read TGCGCCAGCAGCTTGGATCTCTATAGTCAGCCCCAGCATTTT. Translating it yields CASSLDLYSQPQHF.

The CDR3 nucleotides are TGCGCCAGCAGCTCCCTAGGAAGGGGCAATGAGCAGTTCTTC. Protein: CASSSLGRGNEQFF. The chain combines TRBV5-1 with TRBJ2-1; D perhaps matches TRBD1 (5 bases). The germline V gene encodes CDR1 SGHRS and CDR2 YFSETQ. The CDR3 sequence is 14 residues long. Trimming shortened V by 3 bases and J by 6 bases, and 13 bases separated the two germline ends.

The chain couples TRBV5-1 to TRBJ1-6; D possibly corresponds to TRBD1 (6 bases). V was shortened by 8 bases and J by 7 bases, with 19 bases between the two germline ends. Germline V gene sequence: CDR1 SGHRS, CDR2 YFSETQ. The CDR3 runs to 15 residues. DNA of the CDR3: TGCGCCAGTGGACCGACAGGTGATAGGAATTCACCCCTCCACTTT. Protein: CASGPTGDRNSPLHF.

The gene calls are TRBV11-1 and TRBJ2-7; 7 nucleotides agree with TRBD1. There are 16 residues in the CDR3. Germline loops: CDR1 SGHAT, CDR2 FQDESV (reference sequence). Trimming at V came to 8 bases and at J to 0 bases, leaving 13 bases not matched to a gene. The CDR3 region is CASADPGGQNSYEQYF. The DNA for the CDR3 is TGTGCCAGCGCCGATCCAGGGGGACAGAACTCCTACGAGCAGTACTTC.

The gene calls are TRBV7-8 and TRBJ2-1; TRBD2 matches at 9 bases. There are 13 residues in the CDR3. V trimming: 5 bases; J trimming: 5 bases; junction bases outside the gene matches: 1. Germline-derived CDR1 and CDR2 are SGHVS and FQNEAQ. The CDR3 coding sequence is TGTGCCAGCAGCCGGACTAGCGACAATGAGCAGTTCTTC. Translation: CASSRTSDNEQFF.

The genes are TRBV29-1 and TRBJ2-2; the D is unclear. The CDR3 is 11 residues long. Looked up from germline, CDR1 is SQVTM and CDR2 is ANQGSEA. Deletions cut 7 bases from V and 3 bases from J, with 6 bases between. The DNA of the CDR3 is TGCAGCGCCGGTGACACCGGGGAGCTGTTTTTT. Translating gives CSAGDTGELFF.

The chain couples TRBV27 to TRBJ1-2, with 9 positions matching TRBD1. There are 14 residues in the CDR3. Trimming took 5 bases from V and 4 from J; bases not matched to a gene: 5. From germline, CDR1 is MNHEY and CDR2 SMNVEV (reference sequence). CDR3 sequence (DNA): TGTGCCAGCAGTCGGGGACAGGGAGGCTATGGCTACACCTTC. Translating gives CASSRGQGGYGYTF.

In DNA form, the CDR3 reads TGTGCCAGCAGCCCTAGGATGGTCACCGGGGAGCTGTTTTTT. Its protein product is CASSPRMVTGELFF. The V and J genes are TRBV9 and TRBJ2-2; D is uncertain. Trimming took off 4 bases at V and 4 bases at J, with 11 bases between the two ends. Germline V CDR1 and CDR2: SGDLS, YYNGEE. There are 14 residues in the CDR3.

This clone is a singleton in its sample. The chain combines TRBV27 with TRBJ2-7, with TRBD2 matching 10 bases. Germline V gene data show CDR1 as MNHEY and CDR2 as SMNVEV (reference sequence). The CDR3 is 16 residues long. The V segment lost 2 bases and the J segment 4 bases; nucleotides outside the gene matches: 8. CDR3 nucleotide sequence: TGTGCCAGCAGTTTAGACCCTGGGACTAGCGTATACGAGCAGTACTTC. It yields the protein CASSLDPGTSVYEQYF.

The V call is TRBV11-2, the J call TRBJ1-4; 7 nucleotides match TRBD1. This CDR3 region has 13 residues. V lost 5 bases, J lost 8 bases, and 5 bases stayed unmatched. Per germline, CDR1 SGHAT and CDR2 FQNNGV. CDR3 amino acids: CASSLDRQEKLFF. CDR3 sequence (DNA): TGTGCCAGCAGCCTGGACAGGCAGGAAAAACTGTTTTTT. The entire variable domain, with the rest obtained from reference TRBV11-2 and TRBJ1-4, is as follows: EAGVAQSPRYKIIEKRQSVAFWCNPISGHATLYWYQQILGQGPKLLIQFQNNGVVDDSQLPKDRFSAERLKGVDSTLKIQPAKLEDSAVYLCASSLDRQEKLFFGSGTQLSVL.

The CDR3 nucleotides read TGTGCCAGCTCACCACCGGTTTCGAGAAATAGCAATCAGCCCCAGCATTTT. It yields the protein CASSPPVSRNSNQPQHF. The rearrangement links TRBV18 to TRBJ1-5; D is unclear. Germline CDR1 KGHSH, CDR2 LQKENI. Trimming cost V 0 bases and J 0 bases, with 12 bases left between them. This CDR3 has 17 amino acids.

In this sample, this clone turned up once. The chain couples TRBV5-1 to TRBJ1-2, with TRBD1 matching 10 bases. The J segment lost 8 bases and the V segment lost 0 bases, leaving 4 bases of the junction unmatched. CDR3 length: 14 residues. In germline, CDR1 is SGHRS, CDR2 YFSETQ. The chain's CDR3 is CASSLEGQGKGYTF. The CDR3 DNA reads TGCGCCAGCAGCTTGGAGGGACAGGGGAAAGGCTACACCTTC.

The count of this clone is one. V and J are TRBV2 and TRBJ2-3; 12 bases are a match to TRBD2. This CDR3 spans 15 amino acids. V shed 4 bases, J shed 4 bases, and the junction held 3 bases outside the gene matches. The germline V gene encodes CDR1 SNHLY and CDR2 FYNNEI. CDR3 in DNA: TGTGCCAGCAGTGGGACTAGCGGGGCCCCAGATACGCAGTATTTT. Encoded protein: CASSGTSGAPDTQYF.

The CDR3 nucleotides are TGTGCCAGCAGCTTAGATTATAGGACAGGGGCGCTCAATGGCTACACCTTC. Protein: CASSLDYRTGALNGYTF. The V gene is TRBV7-2, the J gene TRBJ1-2, with TRBD1 identical over 9 bases. Losses at the gene ends were 1 base for V and 6 bases for J; bases not matched to a gene: 12. The V gene's germline CDR1 is SGHTA and CDR2 FQGNSA. The CDR3 contains 17 residues.

This chain joins TRBV5-1 and TRBJ1-1; TRBD1 matches at 10 bases. With V trimmed by 0 bases and J by 4 bases, 3 bases remained unmatched. This CDR3 has 15 residues. Germline lookup yields CDR1 SGHRS and CDR2 YFSETQ. CDR3 DNA: TGCGCCAGCAGCTTGGAGGGGACAGGGGCCACTGAAGCTTTCTTT. Protein: CASSLEGTGATEAFF.